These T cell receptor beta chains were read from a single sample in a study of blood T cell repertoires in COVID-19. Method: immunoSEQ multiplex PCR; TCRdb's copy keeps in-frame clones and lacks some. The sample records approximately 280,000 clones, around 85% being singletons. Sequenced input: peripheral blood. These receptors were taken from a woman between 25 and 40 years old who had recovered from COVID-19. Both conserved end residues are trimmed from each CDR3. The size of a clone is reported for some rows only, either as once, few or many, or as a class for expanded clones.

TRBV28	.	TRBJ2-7	ASSRPVDRMDYEQY
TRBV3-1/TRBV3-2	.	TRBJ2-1	ASSQDRSSGVGQF
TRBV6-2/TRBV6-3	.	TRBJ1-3	ASSPGREGAKNGNTIY
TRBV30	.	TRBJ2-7	AWSRTDLGEQY
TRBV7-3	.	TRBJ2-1	ASSLGFGLAGNEQF
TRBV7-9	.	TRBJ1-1	ASSLAARSNTEAF
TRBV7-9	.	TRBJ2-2	ASSLIRETGELF
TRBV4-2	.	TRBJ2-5	ASSQDLSGVETQY
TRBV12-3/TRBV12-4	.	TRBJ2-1	ASSPAGYNEQF
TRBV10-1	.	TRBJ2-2	ASSETGGNGELF
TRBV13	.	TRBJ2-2	ASSWGLAGETGELF
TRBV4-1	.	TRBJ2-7	ASSQVAGEQY
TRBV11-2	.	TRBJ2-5	ASSLSGRAQETQY
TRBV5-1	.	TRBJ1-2	ASSAESQGNGYT
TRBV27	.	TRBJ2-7	ASRGSGLRVEQY
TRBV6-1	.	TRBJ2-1	ASSELGLAGGGNEQF
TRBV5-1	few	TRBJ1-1	ASNGALNTEAF
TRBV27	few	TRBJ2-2	ASSQGVTTGELF
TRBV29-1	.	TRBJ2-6	SSLVGSSGANVLT
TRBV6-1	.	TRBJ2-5	ASSEQGEETQY
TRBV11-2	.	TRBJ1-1	ASSLDSRGWTEAF
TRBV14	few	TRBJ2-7	ASSQERQGTSLHEQY
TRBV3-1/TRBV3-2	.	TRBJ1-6	ASSPLTGDSPLH
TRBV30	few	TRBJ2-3	AWSGDNADTQY
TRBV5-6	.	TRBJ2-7	ASSLGGSPYEQY
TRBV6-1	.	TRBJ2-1	ASSETQRGGWEQF
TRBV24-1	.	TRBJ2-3	ATSRGRTDTQY
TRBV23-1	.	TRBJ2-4	ASSRLMEARAKNIQY
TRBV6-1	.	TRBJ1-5	ASSEKQSVQPQH
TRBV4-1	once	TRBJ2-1	ASSQDGASGGNEQF
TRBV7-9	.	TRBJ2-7	ASSSSLLGEQY
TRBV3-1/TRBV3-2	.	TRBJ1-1	ASSQGWKRVAEAF
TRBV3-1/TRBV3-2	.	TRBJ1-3	ASSEEIGNTIY
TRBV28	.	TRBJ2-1	ASSFISGRGAYNEQF
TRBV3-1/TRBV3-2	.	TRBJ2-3	ASSYRAQGGDTQY
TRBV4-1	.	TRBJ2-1	ASSNGALREGYNEQF
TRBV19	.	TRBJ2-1	ASSSLAGHNEQF
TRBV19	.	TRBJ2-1	ASSNDRGLNNEQF